The 25 T cell receptor beta chains below were found in one sample sequenced in a study of PD-1 blockade in mismatch repair-deficient tumors. The assay was immunoSEQ multiplex PCR, and TCRdb's table has in-frame clones only and misses some. The sample has tens of thousands of clones, roughly 80% seen once. The source was peripheral blood, collected 12 weeks after starting pembrolizumab. The source of these receptors is an adult with mismatch repair-deficient cancer.

V gene TRBV6-6 combines with J gene TRBJ2-2, with TRBD1 matching 11 bases. This CDR3 region has 15 residues. Germline V CDR1 and CDR2: MNHNY, SVGAGI (reference sequence). V gave up 5 bases and J gave up 3 bases; unmatched junction bases: 2. The CDR3 nucleotides are TGTGCCAGCAGTCGGGACAGGGGGGACACCGGGGAGCTGTTTTTT. Amino acids: CASSRDRGDTGELFF.

The chain uses TRBV19 and TRBJ2-3; 8 bases fit TRBD1. CDR1 and CDR2 (germline): LNHDA, SQIVND (reference sequence). J was trimmed by 1 base and V by 5 bases; bases with no gene match: 5. The CDR3 covers 15 residues. The chain's CDR3 is CASSLQDRGTDTQYF. As DNA, the CDR3 is TGTGCCAGTAGTTTGCAGGACAGGGGCACAGATACGCAGTATTTT.

CDR3 sequence reads: CASMLRGGYEQYF. The CDR3 DNA is TGCGCCAGCATGTTAAGGGGAGGCTACGAGCAGTACTTC. The chain employs TRBV5-1 and TRBJ2-7; tentatively, D is TRBD2 (6 bases). The CDR3 has 13 residues. Trimming cost V 6 bases and J 3 bases, with 13 bases left between them. The germline gives CDR1 SGHRS, CDR2 YFSETQ.

The chain recombines TRBV11-3 with TRBJ2-1; 10 nucleotides align to TRBD2. The CDR3 length is 18 residues. CDR1 and CDR2 from the germline V gene are SGHNT and YENEEA. Trimming took 1 base from V and 4 from J; bases not matched to a gene: 10. CDR3: CASSLGGGSGGGYNEQFF. CDR3 sequence (DNA): TGTGCCAGCAGCTTAGGAGGTGGGAGCGGGGGGGGTTACAATGAGCAGTTCTTC.

V usage is TRBV19 and J usage is TRBJ1-1, with D unclear. The V and J ends lost 6 bases and 1 base respectively, with 12 bases between them. CDR3 length: 14 residues. In germline, CDR1 is LNHDA, CDR2 SQIVND (reference sequence). The CDR3 protein is CASSFGAANTEAFF. CDR3 nucleotide sequence: TGTGCCAGTAGCTTTGGCGCGGCGAACACTGAAGCTTTCTTT.

As regards this clone: Additional DNA sequences in this sample encode the identical CDR3. The genes are TRBV7-2 and TRBJ2-7; perhaps TRBD1 as D (5 bases). In germline, CDR1 is SGHTA, CDR2 FQGNSA. The CDR3 is made up of 12 amino acids. Trimming took off 1 base at V and 6 bases at J, with 7 bases between the two ends. CDR3 DNA sequence: TGTGCCAGCAGCTTAGGTAGGGGCGAGCAGTACTTC. Protein: CASSLGRGEQYF.

The chain combines TRBV10-3 with TRBJ2-3, with D perhaps assigned TRBD1 or TRBD2 (5 bases each). The CDR3 runs 15 residues. Trimming cost V 0 bases and J 1 base, with 8 bases left between them. Germline loops: CDR1 ENHRY, CDR2 SYGVKD. CDR3 in amino acids: CAISESGARTDTQYF. CDR3 DNA sequence: TGTGCCATCAGTGAGTCCGGGGCGCGCACAGATACGCAGTATTTT.

The chain has TRBV30 and TRBJ1-2; D ambiguous. The CDR3 length is 14 residues. V was shortened by 3 bases and J by 0 bases, with 11 bases between the two germline ends. In germline, CDR1 is GTSNPN, CDR2 SVGIG (reference sequence). The CDR3 DNA follows: TGTGCCTGGAGATTAGTAGGGACTAACTATGGCTACACCTTC. Translated: CAWRLVGTNYGYTF.

The CDR3 sequence: CASSYQGLPYEQYF. CDR3 in DNA: TGTGCCAGCAGTTATCAGGGGCTTCCCTACGAGCAGTACTTC. This chain connects TRBV6-5 to TRBJ2-7; the D gene is possibly TRBD1 (6 bases). V dropped 3 bases and J dropped 2 bases, with 11 bases sitting between them. CDR1 MNHEY and CDR2 SVGAGI come from the germline V gene. The CDR3 length is 14 residues.

V and J are TRBV27 and TRBJ1-2; D is possibly TRBD1 (5 bases). V lost 5 bases, J lost 3 bases, and 10 bases lay in between. Per the germline V gene, CDR1 is MNHEY and CDR2 is SMNVEV (reference sequence). This CDR3 comprises 13 residues. In nucleotides, the CDR3 is TGTGCCAGCAGTCCGGGGGTCTACTATGGCTACACCTTC. Encoded protein: CASSPGVYYGYTF.

J is TRBJ2-7 and V is TRBV6-1; 7 nucleotides line up with TRBD1. The CDR3 consists of 12 residues. Losses at the gene ends were 6 bases for V and 7 bases for J; bases not matched to a gene: 6. Germline V lookup: CDR1 MNHNS, CDR2 SASEGT. Here the CDR3 DNA reads TGTGCCAGCAGCCCCTACAGGGGTGAGCAGTACTTC. It translates to CASSPYRGEQYF.

The V call is TRBV27, the J call TRBJ2-7; the D call may be TRBD1 or TRBD2 (5 bases each). Trimming took off 4 bases at V and 4 bases at J, with 14 bases between the two ends. From germline, CDR1 is MNHEY and CDR2 SMNVEV (reference sequence). The CDR3 runs to 14 residues. The CDR3 is CASSSPGTGYEQYF. The CDR3 coding sequence is TGTGCCAGCAGTTCGCCCGGGACCGGTTACGAGCAGTACTTC.

A single count supports this clone. The chain couples TRBV29-1 to TRBJ1-1; no definite D call. Germline values: CDR1 SQVTM, CDR2 ANQGSEA. The CDR3 runs to 13 residues. Trimming took 5 bases from V and 0 from J, leaving 10 bases between them. This chain's CDR3 is CSVQTNMNTEAFF. The CDR3 nucleotides are TGCAGCGTTCAGACAAACATGAACACTGAAGCTTTCTTT.

The chain is built from TRBV5-1 and TRBJ2-1; 9 nucleotides agree with TRBD2. The CDR3 extends over 16 amino acids. Per the germline V gene, CDR1 is SGHRS and CDR2 is YFSETQ. J gave up 3 bases and V 3 bases, and 7 bases lay outside the gene matches. The CDR3: CASSSRLAENYNEQFF. In nucleotides, the CDR3 is TGCGCCAGCAGCTCCCGACTAGCGGAGAACTACAATGAGCAGTTCTTC.

The V gene is TRBV9, the J gene TRBJ2-1; 8 nucleotides agree with TRBD1. With V trimmed by 0 bases and J by 7 bases, 6 bases remained unmatched. This CDR3 is built from 15 residues. The germline CDR1 and CDR2 sequences are SGDLS and YYNGEE. DNA for the CDR3: TGTGCCAGCAGCGTAGGTACAGGGGGAAGGAATGAGCAGTTCTTC. Protein sequence: CASSVGTGGRNEQFF.

The V call is TRBV19, the J call TRBJ1-1, with a possible D match to TRBD1 (6 bases). The CDR3 contains 16 residues. Trimming shortened V by 11 bases and J by 3 bases, and 25 bases separated the two germline ends. Germline lookup yields CDR1 LNHDA and CDR2 SQIVND (reference sequence). The CDR3 is CACTKFREGGHTEAFF. The CDR3 coding sequence is TGTGCCTGTACTAAATTCCGGGAGGGGGGTCACACTGAAGCTTTCTTT.

This clone was observed a single time. The chain joins TRBV5-1 to TRBJ2-5, with TRBD2 identical over 13 bases. Germline V CDR1 and CDR2: SGHRS, YFSETQ. Losses at the gene ends were 0 bases for V and 4 bases for J; bases not matched to a gene: 6. The length of the CDR3 is 17 residues. The DNA of the CDR3 is TGCGCCAGCAGCTTGGGCACTAGCGGGAGGGCCGTAGAGACCCAGTACTTC. As protein: CASSLGTSGRAVETQYF. The variable domain in full, with the rest retrieved from reference TRBV5-1 and TRBJ2-5, is KAGVTQTPRYLIKTRGQQVTLSCSPISGHRSVSWYQQTPGQGLQFLFEYFSETQRNKGNFPGRFSGRQFSNSRSEMNVSTLELGDSALYLCASSLGTSGRAVETQYFGPGTRLLVL.

The chain recombines TRBV5-8 with TRBJ1-2; D gene ambiguous. V was clipped by 4 bases and J by 6 bases, with 10 bases between them. This CDR3 spans 12 amino acids. CDR1 is SGHTS and CDR2 is YDEGEE in the germline V gene. The CDR3 DNA reads as TGTGCCAGCAGCCCCTCCGGAGATGGCTACACCTTC. It specifies CASSPSGDGYTF.

The chain has TRBV5-4 and TRBJ1-1; TRBD1 agrees at 7 bases. This CDR3 has 16 amino acids. Trimming took 4 bases from V and 4 from J; bases not matched to a gene: 13. Germline CDR1 SGHNT, CDR2 YYREEE (reference sequence). CDR3 sequence reads: CASSLGEGARVTEAFF. For the CDR3, the DNA is TGTGCCAGCAGCCTGGGAGAGGGGGCAAGGGTCACTGAAGCTTTCTTT.

The rearrangement uses TRBV21-1 and TRBJ2-7; TRBD2 is the table's D call, not checked against the DNA. TRBV21-1 is reported as a pseudogene. This CDR3 is built from 19 residues. The CDR3 protein is CASSEQHRHTTKVSYEQYF. The CDR3 DNA is TGTGCCAGCAGTGAACAACATCGGCATACTACGAAGGTTTCCTACGAGCAGTACTTC.

The V and J genes are TRBV6-5 and TRBJ2-3; perhaps TRBD2 as D (6 bases). The CDR3 has 15 amino acids. The V end was cut by 6 bases, the J end by 5 bases, with 18 bases between. Germline CDR1 MNHEY, CDR2 SVGAGI. The CDR3: CASSPSGRERDTQYF. The CDR3 nucleotides are TGTGCCAGCAGCCCCTCGGGGCGGGAAAGAGATACGCAGTATTTT.

This chain uses TRBV30 with TRBJ2-3; D unresolved. Per the germline V gene, CDR1 is GTSNPN and CDR2 is SVGIG (reference sequence). This CDR3 region has 15 residues. V lost 3 bases, J lost 5 bases, and 18 bases lay in between. CDR3 protein: CAWSSPTGIRDTQYF. Here the CDR3 DNA reads TGTGCCTGGAGCTCCCCGACTGGAATTAGAGATACGCAGTATTTT.

The CDR3: CASSLGLAGGDNEQFF. The CDR3 nucleotides read TGTGCCAGCAGCTTAGGACTAGCGGGAGGAGACAATGAGCAGTTCTTC. V and J are TRBV7-2 and TRBJ2-1, with 13 bases matching TRBD2. V dropped 1 base and J dropped 5; count of bases not matched to a gene: 2. The CDR3 has 16 amino acids. Per the germline V gene, CDR1 is SGHTA and CDR2 is FQGNSA.

The rearrangement joins TRBV9 to TRBJ2-1; 7 bases align to TRBD2. The CDR3 consists of 16 residues. The germline CDR1 and CDR2 sequences are SGDLS and YYNGEE. Germline trimming cut 4 bases from V and 3 bases from J; bases unmatched to any gene: 10. The CDR3 reads CASSPDLREYYNEQFF. Here the CDR3 DNA reads TGTGCCAGCAGCCCAGACCTGCGGGAGTACTACAATGAGCAGTTCTTC.

The chain carries TRBV7-9 and TRBJ1-1; D is unresolved. Trimming cost V 1 base and J 11 bases, with 8 bases left between them. Germline CDR1 SEHNR, CDR2 FQNEAQ (reference sequence). CDR3 length: 11 residues. The CDR3 nucleotides read TGTGCCAGCAGCTTAGGTTTTAGGGCTTTCTTT. It encodes CASSLGFRAFF. The full variable domain, rest sourced from reference TRBV7-9 and TRBJ1-1, is DTGVSQNPRHKITKRGQNVTFRCDPISEHNRLYWYRQTLGQGPEFLTYFQNEAQLEKSRLLSDRFSAERPKGSFSTLEIQRTEQGDSAMYLCASSLGFRAFFGQGTRLTVV.